This TCR beta chain was recorded in a study of technical replicates of blood from a few donors (dated by TCRdb to about 2017). As for this clone: Its antigen is currently not known. It has no much larger one-base neighbor in the sample; base qualities were not kept.

The library was built by means of the immunoSEQ multiplex PCR assay. Drawn from immuneACCESS, this table holds only the in-frame rearrangements with V and J called that TCRdb kept. Clones are partly lost; checked studies trace under half to an unresolved V gene and leave the rest unexplained. The sample table holds around 80,000 clones, of which 70% to 90% were seen once. The biggest ten clones account for roughly 0.41% of the sample. The TCR originated in a human donor in good health. The sequenced sample was T cells isolated from PBMCs.

The nucleotide sequence reads as follows: TGTGCCAGTAGTATTCCCAGGGGGCGCAGCTACGAGCAGTACTTC. It codes for CASSIPRGRSYEQYF. The chain uses TRBV19 and TRBJ2-7, with TRBD1 identical over 8 junction bases. The CDR3 covers 15 residues, taking in both the cysteine and the phenylalanine. The retained sequence is limited to the CDR3, 45 bases, with the frame set at the first base. Here V drops 3 bases and J drops 3 bases, and the junction holds 7 bases not matched to any gene. CDR1 and CDR2, looked up from the germline V gene (reference sequence), are LNHDA and SQIVND.